This TCR beta chain was found in a study of shared clonotypes between healthy human individuals (dated by TCRdb to between 2020 and 2021). Concerning the study at large: Three men and two women, aged 18 to 49 years, made up the cohort. To increase sequencing depth and limit assay-specific biases, TCR repertoire library preparation and sequencing were carried out by different laboratories using diverse techniques. Blood TCR repertoires of five healthy adults were deeply sequenced to estimate repertoire size and the extent of clonotype sharing between individuals. Each donor's leukapheresis produced roughly between roughly 0.9 and 9 billion PBMCs. For each donor, three plates each were used for CD4 naive and CD4 memory, two plates were used for CD8 naive, and one plate was used for CD8 memory.

The paper's findings and limits, for the study overall: Estimated clonotype richness was generally larger for naive than for memory subsets. Compared with non-shared clonotypes, the clonotypes found in all four sorted-subset donors had higher generation probabilities. Only blood was sampled, and tissue TCR repertoires likely differ from those in blood. Because the study included only a small number of donors, the genetic and exposure-history diversity represented was limited. When a few donors were compared, the shared fraction of clonotypes was around 5.1% for naive CD4, about 4% for naive CD8, more than 2% for memory CD4, and approximately 0.4% for memory CD8. Pairwise subsampling led to the expectation that sequencing depth would affect the degree of clonotype sharing among donors. Incomplete sequencing was indicated by rarefaction of sorted-subset datasets, despite the large sequencing depth.

For this clone: This clone's antigen is unknown. The sample holds no much larger clone one base away, and base qualities are not on file.

CDR1 and CDR2 (SGHVS, FQNEAQ) derive from the germline V gene. Including cysteine and phenylalanine, the CDR3 has 16 amino acids. Only the CDR3 DNA stays, 48 bases, in frame from base 1. The germline ends are 16 bases apart after V is trimmed by 1 base and J by 4 bases. For the CD8 naive samples, CD45RO-negative cells were positively selected for CCR7, yielding a CD45RA+CCR7+ population from which TemRA cells were excluded. Healthy HIV-negative adults with no recently reported acute infections or vaccinations were included as donors. Every donor was a Caucasian adult residing in Nashville, Tennessee, USA. After blood collection by leukapheresis, PBMCs were isolated using Ficoll-Histopaque density gradient centrifugation and then cryopreserved in the vapor phase of liquid nitrogen. Analytical flow cytometry was used to check the purity and quantity of every magnetically sorted T cell population. Each sorted fraction had its genomic DNA isolated and then quantified by UV absorbance on a Nanodrop 2000c.

Using the deep immunoSEQ assay, TCR CDR3 regions were amplified from genomic DNA by multiplex PCR. Extracted genomic DNA from each cell subset was distributed evenly across all wells of several immunoSEQ 96-well plates, and each plate was treated as a replicate. For sorted subsets, each replicate PCR was loaded with approximately 200 ng genomic DNA, equivalent to approximately 27,000 T cell genomes. Purified libraries were quantified with a Qubit 3.0 fluorometer, sized on a Bioanalyzer 2100, and re-quantified with the KAPA Library Quantification kit. A separate single-read 150-cycle Illumina NextSeq 550 flow cell was used to sequence each immunoSEQ 96-well plate. Concerning the study's data processing: The immunoSEQ output contained only junctional sequences without quality scores, so filtering could not match that applied to full-length reads. To assign V/J genes and CDR3, sequences were annotated using PyIR, a Python wrapper for IgBLAST v1.9, with IMGT germline references. Reads were filtered out if the reads had weak V/J assignments (E-value above 1e-6), no CDR3, stop codons, out-of-frame junctions, or ambiguous translated residues. V3J clonotypes were defined as sequences sharing an identical inferred V gene, J gene, and CDR3 amino acid sequence. Percentage overlap between repertoires was calculated by dividing the number of shared unique clonotypes by the size of the smaller repertoire. Repertoire richness was assessed with RTK rarefaction, the Chao1 estimator, and Recon v2.1 estimates of unobserved clonotypes. For all TCRbeta clonotypes obtained by the gDNA method from a handful of donors, generation probabilities were computed with OLGA. TCRdb re-hosts the immuneACCESS table, in-frame sequences only. Its copies lack some clones; in the studies checked, an unresolved V gene accounts for under half of them, and the cause for the rest is not known. D and trimming come from the DNA, and the V and J calls and clone size come from that table. The table for this sample lists 2 million to 2.5 million clones; about 94% of them were counted only once. The ten largest clones take up around 1.1% of the sample.

This receptor was identified in a man younger than 30 in good health. What was sequenced was naive CD8+ T cells sorted from blood. Taken with the paper, the label for cell subset or site translates to: CD45RA+CCR7+. Recombination joined TRBV7-8 with TRBJ1-1; a weak D assignment points to TRBD1 (6 bases agree). The bases are TGTGCCAGCAGCTTAGTGTTGTTGGGGGCTTCCACTGAAGCTTTCTTT. This sequence encodes CASSLVLLGASTEAFF.